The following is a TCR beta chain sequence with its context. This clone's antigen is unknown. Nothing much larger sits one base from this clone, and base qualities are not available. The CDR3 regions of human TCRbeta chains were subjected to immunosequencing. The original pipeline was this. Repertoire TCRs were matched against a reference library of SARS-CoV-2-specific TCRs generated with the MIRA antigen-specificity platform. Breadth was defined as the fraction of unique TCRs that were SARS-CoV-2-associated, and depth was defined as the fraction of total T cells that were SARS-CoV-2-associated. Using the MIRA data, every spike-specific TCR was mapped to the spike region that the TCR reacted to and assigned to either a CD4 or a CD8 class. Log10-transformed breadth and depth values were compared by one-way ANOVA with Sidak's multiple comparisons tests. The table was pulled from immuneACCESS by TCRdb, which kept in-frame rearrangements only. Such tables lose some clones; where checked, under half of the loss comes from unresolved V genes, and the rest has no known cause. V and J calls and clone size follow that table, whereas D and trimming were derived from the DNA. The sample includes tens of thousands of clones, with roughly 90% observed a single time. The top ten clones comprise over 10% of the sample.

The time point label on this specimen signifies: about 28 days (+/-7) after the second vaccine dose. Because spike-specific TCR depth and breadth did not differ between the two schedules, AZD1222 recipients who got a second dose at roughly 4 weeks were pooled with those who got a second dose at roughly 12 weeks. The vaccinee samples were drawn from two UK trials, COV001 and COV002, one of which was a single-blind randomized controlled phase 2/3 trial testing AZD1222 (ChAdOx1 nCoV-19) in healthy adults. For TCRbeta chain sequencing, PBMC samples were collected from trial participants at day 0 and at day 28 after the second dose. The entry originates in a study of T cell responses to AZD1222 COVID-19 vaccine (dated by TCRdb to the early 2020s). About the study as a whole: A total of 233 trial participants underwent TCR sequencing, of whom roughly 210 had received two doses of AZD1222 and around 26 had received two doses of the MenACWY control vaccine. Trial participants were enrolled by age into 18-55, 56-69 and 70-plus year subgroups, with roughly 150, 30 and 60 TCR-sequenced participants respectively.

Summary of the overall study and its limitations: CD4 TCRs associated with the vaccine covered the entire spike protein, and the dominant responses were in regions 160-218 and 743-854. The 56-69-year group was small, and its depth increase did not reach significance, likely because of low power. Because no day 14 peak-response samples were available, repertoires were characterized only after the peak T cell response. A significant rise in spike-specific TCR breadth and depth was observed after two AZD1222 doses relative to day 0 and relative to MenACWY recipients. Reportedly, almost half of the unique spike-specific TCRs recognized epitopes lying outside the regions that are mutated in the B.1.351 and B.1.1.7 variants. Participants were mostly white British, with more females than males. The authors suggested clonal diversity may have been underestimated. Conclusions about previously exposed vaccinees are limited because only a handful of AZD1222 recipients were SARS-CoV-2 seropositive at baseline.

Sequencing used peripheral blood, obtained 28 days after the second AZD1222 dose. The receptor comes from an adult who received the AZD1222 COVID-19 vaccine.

The DNA sequence is TGTGCCAGTAGTACCCACAAGGTCCACCCGGCGAAACTCCCTGGAAACACCATATATTTT. This translates into CASSTHKVHPAKLPGNTIYF. The rearranged segments are TRBV19 and TRBJ1-3, with the identity of the D gene unclear. V is pared back by 4 bases and J by 2 bases, with 27 bases lying between the germline termini. Reading from cysteine to phenylalanine, the CDR3 counts 20 amino acids. Left in the record is the CDR3 DNA by itself, 60 bases read in frame from the first base. CDR1 LNHDA and CDR2 SQIVND were looked up in the germline V gene (reference sequence).